The 20 T cell receptor beta chains reported below all come from one sample, sequenced in a study of Ad26.COV2.S vaccination and SARS-CoV-2 variants. Profiled with immunoSEQ multiplex PCR; TCRdb holds only in-frame clones, not every one. The table shows more than 300,000 clones, with just under 85% occurring only once. The treatment: roughly 19 received Ad26.COV2.S at low or high dose, single or two shots; several received placebo; per-sample allocation not given. At day 63 after the first vaccine or placebo injection, samples were drawn. The sample in question was peripheral blood, obtained in a trial of Ad26.COV2.S vaccine versus placebo. The receptors derive from a person between 18 and 65 years old who received the Ad26.COV2.S COVID-19 vaccine or a placebo.

The chain joins TRBV30 to TRBJ2-7; TRBD1 matches 7 bases. The CDR3 runs to 17 residues. Germline V gene data show CDR1 as GTSNPN and CDR2 as SVGIG (reference sequence). V was clipped by 1 base and J by 4 bases; unmatched bases: 16. CDR3 sequence: CAWSAKTPGTAVYEQYF. CDR3 DNA: TGTGCCTGGAGTGCAAAAACTCCCGGGACAGCTGTTTACGAGCAGTACTTC.

The chain carries TRBV7-9 and TRBJ1-5; D gene uncertain. V was trimmed by 4 bases and J by 3 bases, leaving 22 bases between them. Germline V gene data show CDR1 as SEHNR and CDR2 as FQNEAQ (reference sequence). This CDR3 has 18 residues. The CDR3 loop reads CASSSPNLRSNDNQPQHF. CDR3 nucleotide sequence: TGTGCCAGCAGCTCCCCCAATTTGCGATCCAACGACAATCAGCCCCAGCATTTT.

This CDR3 is CASSPGRTRGGPRETQYF. The CDR3 nucleotides read TGCGCCAGCAGCCCAGGCCGTACGCGGGGGGGCCCGAGAGAGACCCAGTACTTC. The chain is built from TRBV5-1 and TRBJ2-5, with TRBD2 matching 9 bases. Germline trimming cut 4 bases from V and 4 bases from J; bases unmatched to any gene: 17. The V gene's germline CDR1 is SGHRS and CDR2 YFSETQ. This CDR3 comprises 18 residues. Supplemented by reference TRBV5-1 and TRBJ2-5, the full variable domain reads KAGVTQTPRYLIKTRGQQVTLSCSPISGHRSVSWYQQTPGQGLQFLFEYFSETQRNKGNFPGRFSGRQFSNSRSEMNVSTLELGDSALYLCASSPGRTRGGPRETQYFGPGTRLLVL.

This sequence joins TRBV5-5 and TRBJ2-7; TRBD2 might be the D (5 bases). V was cut by 0 bases and J by 6 bases, with 13 bases left in between. Germline values: CDR1 SGHKS, CDR2 YYEKEE (reference sequence). CDR3 length equals 14 residues. CDR3 DNA sequence: TGTGCCAGCAGCTTGGTGGCGGGTTCAATCGAGCAGTACTTC. It specifies CASSLVAGSIEQYF.

This clone was seen more than once but under ten times. The chain links TRBV7-9 to TRBJ1-6, with D tentatively TRBD1 (6 bases). CDR1 is SEHNR and CDR2 is FQNEAQ in the germline V gene (reference sequence). Trimming shortened V by 2 bases and J by 9 bases, and 17 bases separated the two germline ends. CDR3 length: 16 residues. The CDR3 is CASSLTAGEMGSPLHF. For the CDR3, the DNA is TGTGCCAGCAGCTTAACGGCAGGGGAAATGGGTTCACCCCTCCACTTT.

This chain links TRBV19 with TRBJ2-3, with D maybe TRBD1 (6 bases). CDR1 and CDR2 (germline): LNHDA, SQIVND (reference sequence). Trimming removed 5 bases from V and 3 bases from J, with 9 bases in between. The length of the CDR3 is 13 residues. The CDR3 sequence: CASSATGTDTQYF. CDR3 nucleotides: TGTGCCAGTAGTGCGACAGGTACAGATACGCAGTATTTT.

This chain connects TRBV14 to TRBJ2-7, with 7 positions matching TRBD2. The CDR3 runs 15 residues. The trim removed 8 bases at V and 3 bases at J, leaving 13 bases unmatched. In germline, CDR1 is SGHDN, CDR2 FVKESK. The CDR3 loop reads CASAKRRGGGYEQYF. Here the CDR3 DNA reads TGTGCCAGCGCGAAACGGCGGGGCGGGGGCTACGAGCAGTACTTC.

The rearrangement links TRBV10-3 to TRBJ2-7, with D maybe TRBD2 (6 bases). The germline V gene encodes CDR1 ENHRY and CDR2 SYGVKD. V gave up 6 bases and J gave up 7 bases, with 13 bases separating them. CDR3 length equals 12 residues. The CDR3 is CAISQEGREQYF. The CDR3 DNA reads as TGTGCCATCAGCCAAGAAGGGAGGGAGCAGTACTTC.

The chain employs TRBV2 and TRBJ2-7; D may be TRBD1 (6 bases). Germline CDR1 is SNHLY and CDR2 is FYNNEI. The CDR3 extends over 15 amino acids. V was shortened by 5 bases and J by 3 bases, with 17 bases between the two germline ends. The CDR3 DNA reads as TGTGCCAGCAGTCAGAGATCGACAGGATACTACGAGCAGTACTTC. Encoded protein: CASSQRSTGYYEQYF.

This chain links TRBV19 with TRBJ1-5; D is undetermined. This CDR3 region has 14 residues. Germline CDR1 is LNHDA and CDR2 is SQIVND (reference sequence). V lost 3 bases and J 0 bases, leaving 6 bases between the germline ends. The CDR3 loop is CASSIGYSNQPQHF. The DNA of the CDR3 is TGTGCCAGTAGTATTGGGTATAGCAATCAGCCCCAGCATTTT.

This chain links TRBV19 with TRBJ2-2; TRBD2 agrees at 8 bases. V trimming: 6 bases; J trimming: 5 bases; junction bases outside the gene matches: 5. The CDR3 is 14 amino acids. Germline V gene lookup returns CDR1 LNHDA and CDR2 SQIVND (reference sequence). CDR3: CASSGGAKTGELFF. DNA of the CDR3: TGTGCCAGTAGCGGGGGGGCAAAGACCGGGGAGCTGTTTTTT.

The rearrangement joins TRBV6-5 to TRBJ2-3, with no clear D. This CDR3 has 13 residues. Trimming stripped 8 bases from V and 4 bases from J, with 13 bases between. Per the germline V gene, CDR1 is MNHEY and CDR2 is SVGAGI. The CDR3 region has the DNA TGTGCCAGCTACCGGGTTGAGGCAGATACGCAGTATTTT. Translation: CASYRVEADTQYF.

This chain joins TRBV14 and TRBJ2-5; maybe TRBD2 (6 bases). This CDR3 contains 13 residues. The germline V and J ends were trimmed by 0 bases and 7 bases, with 9 bases remaining between them. Germline CDR1 reads SGHDN; CDR2 reads FVKESK. Here the CDR3 DNA reads TGTGCCAGCAGCCAAGAGATGGGAGGGACCCAGTACTTC. This gives the protein CASSQEMGGTQYF.

This clone showed up just a few times. The chain recombines TRBV6-6 with TRBJ1-5, with D possibly TRBD1 on 5 matching bases. Looked up from germline, CDR1 is MNHNY and CDR2 is SVGAGI (reference sequence). CDR3 size: 14 residues. Trimming left V 8 bases short and J 7 bases short, with 18 bases between. CDR3 bases: TGTGCCAGCGGCCCGGGGGGACCATACCAGCCCCAGCATTTT. It yields the protein CASGPGGPYQPQHF.

The CDR3: CASSGDSYGYTF. The CDR3 coding sequence is TGTGCCAGCAGTGGGGACAGCTATGGCTACACCTTC. The V gene is TRBV2, the J gene TRBJ1-2, with 7 bases matching TRBD1. The CDR3 spans 12 residues. J was trimmed by 4 bases and V by 4 bases; bases with no gene match: 0. Germline CDR1 and CDR2: SNHLY and FYNNEI.

The rearrangement joins TRBV2 to TRBJ1-1; D is possibly TRBD1 (6 bases). CDR3 length: 15 amino acids. Trimming removed 5 bases from V and 1 base from J, with 14 bases in between. Germline V gene sequence: CDR1 SNHLY, CDR2 FYNNEI. CDR3 DNA: TGTGCCAGCAGTCGGTTCCGGACAGCGAACACTGAAGCTTTCTTT. Translation gives CASSRFRTANTEAFF.

The table lists this clone with a few counts. This chain joins TRBV5-4 and TRBJ1-2; a possible D gene is TRBD1 (5 bases). The length of the CDR3 is 13 residues. Trimming shortened V by 4 bases and J by 8 bases, and 15 bases separated the two germline ends. Germline assignment: CDR1 SGHNT and CDR2 YYREEE (reference sequence). As DNA, the CDR3 is TGTGCCAGCAGCATAACCCGGGACGCCGGCTACACCTTC. Amino acids: CASSITRDAGYTF.

The V and J genes are TRBV7-3 and TRBJ2-3; D not resolved. V was cut by 5 bases and J by 0 bases, with 12 bases left in between. Germline lookup yields CDR1 SGHTA and CDR2 FQGTGA. The CDR3 runs to 15 residues. The CDR3 loop is CASSEGITSTDTQYF. The CDR3, as DNA: TGTGCCAGCAGCGAAGGGATTACTAGCACAGATACGCAGTATTTT.

This rearrangement joins TRBV28 to TRBJ1-4; D is unclear. V shed 1 base and J shed 8 bases, with 8 bases lying between them. The CDR3 covers 13 residues. CDR1 and CDR2 from the germline V gene are MDHEN and SYDVKM. CDR3 coding DNA: TGTGCCAGCAGTTTATTGCGTGGGGAAAAACTGTTTTTT. Protein sequence: CASSLLRGEKLFF.

The chain has TRBV27 and TRBJ1-1; D is undetermined. Germline V lookup: CDR1 MNHEY, CDR2 SMNVEV (reference sequence). V was trimmed by 6 bases and J by 0 bases, leaving 11 bases between them. The CDR3 has 14 amino acids. The CDR3 nucleotides are TGTGCCAGCAGACCACATGCCTTGAACACTGAAGCTTTCTTT. Translating gives CASRPHALNTEAFF.